The clone carrying this T cell receptor (beta chain) was counted ten times or more. What it binds is not known. TCR beta VDJ and CDR3 were profiled, and genomic DNA was the template. TCRdb reprocessed the reads via MiXCR and lists one record per CDR3 protein. The sample has approximately 470,000 distinct CDR3 sequences; roughly 34% are singletons. This record belongs to a study of CD8+CD57+ T cells in acquired aplastic anemia. CDR1 and CDR2 (germline): LNHDA, SQIVND (reference sequence). The CDR3 contains 11 residues. With 5 bases removed from V and 11 bases from J, the gap between germline ends came to 12 bases. All sequencing subjects had displayed CD8+CD57+ cell expansion on flow cytometry. Patients uniformly had severe acquired aplastic anemia. Study-wide results and caveats: Found in both controls and patients were about 30 CD8+ CDR3 sequences.

The gene calls are TRBV19 and TRBJ2-5; D call uncertain. The TCR was taken from a human donor with aplastic anemia. The specimen sequenced was sorted CD4+, CD8+, or CD8+CD57+ T cells (not recorded which) from PBMCs. CDR3 region: CASSSGWRQYF. The CDR3 coding sequence is TGTGCCAGTAGTTCCGGCTGGCGACAGTACTTC.